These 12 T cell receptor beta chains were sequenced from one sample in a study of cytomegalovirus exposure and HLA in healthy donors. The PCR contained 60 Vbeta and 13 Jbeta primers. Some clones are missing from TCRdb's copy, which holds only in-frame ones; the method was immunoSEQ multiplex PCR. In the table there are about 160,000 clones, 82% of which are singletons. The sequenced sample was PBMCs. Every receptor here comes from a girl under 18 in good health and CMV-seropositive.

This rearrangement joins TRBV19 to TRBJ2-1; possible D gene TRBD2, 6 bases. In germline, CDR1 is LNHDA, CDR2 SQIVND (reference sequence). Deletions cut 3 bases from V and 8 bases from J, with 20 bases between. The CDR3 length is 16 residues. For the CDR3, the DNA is TGTGCCAGTAGTATGGCTAGCGAAAAAGGGAGCGATGAGCAGTTCTTC. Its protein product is CASSMASEKGSDEQFF. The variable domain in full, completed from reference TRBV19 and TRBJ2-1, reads DGGITQSPKYLFRKEGQNVTLSCEQNLNHDAMYWYRQDPGQGLRLIYYSQIVNDFQKGDIAEGYSVSREKKESFPLTVTSAQKNPTAFYLCASSMASEKGSDEQFFGPGTRLTVL.

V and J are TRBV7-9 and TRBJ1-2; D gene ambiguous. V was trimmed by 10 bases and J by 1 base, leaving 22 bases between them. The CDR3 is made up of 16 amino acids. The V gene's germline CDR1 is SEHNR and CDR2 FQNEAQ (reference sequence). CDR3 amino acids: CATRTSSAVHNYGYTF. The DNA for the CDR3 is TGTGCCACCCGGACTAGTTCGGCAGTGCATAACTATGGCTACACCTTC.

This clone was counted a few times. The CDR3 here is CASSPRSDREGEQYF. The CDR3, as DNA: TGTGCCAGCAGCCCAAGGTCGGACAGGGAGGGCGAGCAGTACTTC. J is TRBJ2-7 and V is TRBV7-8; tentative D call: TRBD1 (8 bases). The CDR3 is 15 residues long. CDR1 is SGHVS and CDR2 is FQNEAQ in the germline V gene. V dropped 5 bases and J dropped 6 bases, with 20 bases sitting between them.

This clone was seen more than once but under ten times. The CDR3 here is CASSTDRGGTEAFF. CDR3 in DNA: TGTGCCAGTAGTACGGACAGGGGCGGGACTGAAGCTTTCTTT. The V call is TRBV19, the J call TRBJ1-1; TRBD1 matches at 9 bases. Germline V gives CDR1 LNHDA, CDR2 SQIVND (reference sequence). The junction had 5 bases not matched to a gene; V was cut back by 4 bases and J by 5 bases. CDR3 size: 14 residues.

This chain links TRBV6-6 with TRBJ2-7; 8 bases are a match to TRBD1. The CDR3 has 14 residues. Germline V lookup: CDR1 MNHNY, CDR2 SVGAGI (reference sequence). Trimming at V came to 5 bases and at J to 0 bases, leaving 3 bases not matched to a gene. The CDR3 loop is CASSQGQGSYEQYF. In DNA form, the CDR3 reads TGTGCCAGCAGTCAAGGACAGGGCTCCTACGAGCAGTACTTC.

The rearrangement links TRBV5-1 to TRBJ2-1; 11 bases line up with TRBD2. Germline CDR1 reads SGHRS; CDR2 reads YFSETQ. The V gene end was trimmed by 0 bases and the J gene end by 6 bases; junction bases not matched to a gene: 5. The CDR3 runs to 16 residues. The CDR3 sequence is CASSLETSGAFNEQFF. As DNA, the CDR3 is TGCGCCAGCAGCTTGGAGACTAGCGGGGCCTTCAATGAGCAGTTCTTC.

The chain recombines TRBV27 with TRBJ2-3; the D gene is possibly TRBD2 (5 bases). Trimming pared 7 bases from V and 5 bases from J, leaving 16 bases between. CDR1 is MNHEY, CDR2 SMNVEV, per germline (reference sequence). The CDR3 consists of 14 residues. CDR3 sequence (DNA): TGTGCCAGCACTTGGCGGGCCCCAGGAGATACGCAGTATTTT. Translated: CASTWRAPGDTQYF.

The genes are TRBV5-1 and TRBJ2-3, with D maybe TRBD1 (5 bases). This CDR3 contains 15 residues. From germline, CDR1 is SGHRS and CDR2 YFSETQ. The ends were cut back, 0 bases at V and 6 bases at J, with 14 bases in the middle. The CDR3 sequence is CASSLGQARVDTQYF. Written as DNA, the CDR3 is TGCGCCAGCAGCTTGGGTCAGGCCAGGGTGGATACGCAGTATTTT.

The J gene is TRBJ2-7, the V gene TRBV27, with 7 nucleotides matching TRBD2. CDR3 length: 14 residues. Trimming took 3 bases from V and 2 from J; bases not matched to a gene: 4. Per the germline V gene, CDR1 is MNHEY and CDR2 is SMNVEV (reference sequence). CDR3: CASSFAGDPYEQYF. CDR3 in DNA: TGTGCCAGCAGTTTTGCGGGAGACCCCTACGAGCAGTACTTC.

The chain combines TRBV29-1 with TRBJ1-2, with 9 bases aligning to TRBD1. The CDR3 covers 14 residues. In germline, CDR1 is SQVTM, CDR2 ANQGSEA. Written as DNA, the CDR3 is TGCAGTACGCTCGGACAGGGGCTAACCTATGGCTACACCTTC. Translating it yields CSTLGQGLTYGYTF.

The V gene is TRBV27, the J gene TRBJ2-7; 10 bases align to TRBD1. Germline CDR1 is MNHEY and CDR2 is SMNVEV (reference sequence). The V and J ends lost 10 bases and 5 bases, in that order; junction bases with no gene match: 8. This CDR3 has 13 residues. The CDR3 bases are TGTGCCATAAGGACAGGGGGAAACGACGAGCAGTACTTC. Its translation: CAIRTGGNDEQYF.

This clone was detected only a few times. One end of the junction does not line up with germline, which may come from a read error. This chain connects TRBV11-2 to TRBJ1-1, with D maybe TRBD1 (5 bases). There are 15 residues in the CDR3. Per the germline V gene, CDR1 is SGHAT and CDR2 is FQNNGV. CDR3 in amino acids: CASSSDSSLNSEAFF. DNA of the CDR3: TGTGCCAGCAGCTCAGACAGCTCCTTAAACAGTGAAGCTTTCTTT.